Given below is one T cell receptor (beta chain) in context. Antigen unknown. The entry originates in a study of T cell responses to AZD1222 COVID-19 vaccine. Data came from immunoSEQ multiplex PCR; TCRdb stores just in-frame clones and leaves some out. The sample lists 90,000 to 120,000 clones, more than 70% occurring once. Study-level points and caveats: Two AZD1222 administrations were followed by greater Spike-specific TCR breadth and depth. Just a handful of AZD1222 recipients tested seropositive at baseline. Clonal diversity may have been underestimated in mostly white British donors.

The sequence derives from an adult in good health. Sequencing used peripheral blood, obtained on day 0 of AZD1222 vaccination.

The CDR3 loop is CASSLAGGSSTDTQYF. The CDR3 DNA sequence: TGTGCCAGCAGCTTGGCTGGGGGGAGTAGCACAGATACGCAGTATTTT. The chain has TRBV5-4 and TRBJ2-3; D is perhaps TRBD2 (6 bases). The V gene's germline CDR1 is SGHNT and CDR2 YYREEE (reference sequence). The V end lost 0 bases, the J end lost 0 bases, and 11 bases lay between the germline ends. This CDR3 is built from 16 residues. The variable domain in full, with the rest retrieved from reference TRBV5-4 and TRBJ2-3, is ETGVTQSPTHLIKTRGQQVTLRCSSQSGHNTVSWYQQALGQGPQFIFQYYREEENGRGNFPPRFSGLQFPNYSSELNVNALELDDSALYLCASSLAGGSSTDTQYFGPGTRLTVL.